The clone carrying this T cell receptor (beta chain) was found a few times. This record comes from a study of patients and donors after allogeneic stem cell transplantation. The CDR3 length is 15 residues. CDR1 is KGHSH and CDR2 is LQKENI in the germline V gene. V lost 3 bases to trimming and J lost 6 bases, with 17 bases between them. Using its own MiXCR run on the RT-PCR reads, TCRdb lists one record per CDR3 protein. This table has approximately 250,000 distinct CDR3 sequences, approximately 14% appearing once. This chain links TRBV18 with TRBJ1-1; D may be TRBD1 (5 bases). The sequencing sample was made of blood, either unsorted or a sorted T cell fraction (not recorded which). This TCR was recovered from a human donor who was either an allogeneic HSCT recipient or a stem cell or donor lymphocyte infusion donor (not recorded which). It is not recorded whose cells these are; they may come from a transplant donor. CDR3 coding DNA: TGTGCCAGCTCACCTCGGGACTCGGGGCACGCTGAAGCTTTCTTT. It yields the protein CASSPRDSGHAEAFF.